This TCR beta chain originates from a study of T cells in Graves' hyperthyroidism and ophthalmopathy. Overall study: Peripheral blood was drawn at first diagnosis, prior to all treatment.

Template material for amplifying TCR beta CDR3 regions consisted of RNA transcripts. A set of HTBI primers served as the primers for a first-round RT-PCR of the TCR CDR3. TCRdb independently ran MiXCR on the multiplex PCR reads; one entry per CDR3 protein. The sample shows hundreds of thousands of distinct CDR3 sequences, about 15% of them seen only once. The germline gives CDR1 KGHDR, CDR2 SFDVKD. The V and J ends lost 3 bases and 8 bases, in that order; junction bases with no gene match: 19. This CDR3 is 19 amino acids long. Stable Graves' hyperthyroidism meant no ophthalmopathy progression within 18 months. Recently diagnosed hyperthyroidism of less than 2 months' duration affected patients aged 18 to 65. This clonotype was counted ten times or more.

The TCR comes from a woman aged 30 to 39 with Graves' hyperthyroidism. The V call is TRBV24-1, the J call TRBJ2-1, with 9 bases that match TRBD2. The sample consisted of blood. The CDR3 DNA follows: TGTGCCACCAGTGATCCAAGGTCAAGCGGGGCGGGAGGGTCCGATGAGCAGTTCTTC. The encoded protein is CATSDPRSSGAGGSDEQFF.